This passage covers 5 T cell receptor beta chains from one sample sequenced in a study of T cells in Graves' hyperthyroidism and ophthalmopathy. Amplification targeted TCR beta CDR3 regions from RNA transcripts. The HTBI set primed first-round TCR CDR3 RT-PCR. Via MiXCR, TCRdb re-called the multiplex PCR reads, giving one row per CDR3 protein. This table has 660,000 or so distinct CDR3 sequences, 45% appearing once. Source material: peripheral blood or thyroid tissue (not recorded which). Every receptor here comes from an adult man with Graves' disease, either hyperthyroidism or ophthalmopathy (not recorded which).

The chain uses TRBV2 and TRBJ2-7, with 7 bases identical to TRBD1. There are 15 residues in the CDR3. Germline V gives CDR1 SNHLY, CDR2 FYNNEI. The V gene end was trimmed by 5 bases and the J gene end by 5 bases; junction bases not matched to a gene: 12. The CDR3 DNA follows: TGTGCCAGCAGTCTCCAGGGGGTCCTTTTAAACGAGCAGTACTTC. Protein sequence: CASSLQGVLLNEQYF.

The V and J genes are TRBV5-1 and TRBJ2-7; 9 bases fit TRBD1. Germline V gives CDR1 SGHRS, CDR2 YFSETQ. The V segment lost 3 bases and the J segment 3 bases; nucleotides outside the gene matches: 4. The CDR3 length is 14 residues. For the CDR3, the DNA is TGCGCCAGCAGCTGGGACAGGGAAGGCTACGAGCAGTACTTC. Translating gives CASSWDREGYEQYF. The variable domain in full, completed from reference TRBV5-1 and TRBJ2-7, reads KAGVTQTPRYLIKTRGQQVTLSCSPISGHRSVSWYQQTPGQGLQFLFEYFSETQRNKGNFPGRFSGRQFSNSRSEMNVSTLELGDSALYLCASSWDREGYEQYFGPGTRLTVT.

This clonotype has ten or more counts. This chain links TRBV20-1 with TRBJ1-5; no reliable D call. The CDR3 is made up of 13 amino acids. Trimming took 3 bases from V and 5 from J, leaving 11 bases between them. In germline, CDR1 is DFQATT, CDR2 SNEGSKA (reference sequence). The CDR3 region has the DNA TGCAGTGCTAGTGGTAGTAGGGATCAGCCCCAGCATTTT. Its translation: CSASGSRDQPQHF.

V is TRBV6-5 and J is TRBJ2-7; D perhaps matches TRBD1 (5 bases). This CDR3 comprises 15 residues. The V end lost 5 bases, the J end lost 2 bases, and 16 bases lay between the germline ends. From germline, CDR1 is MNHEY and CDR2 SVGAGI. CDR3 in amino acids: CASSEWVDSTYEQYF. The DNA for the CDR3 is TGTGCCAGCAGTGAATGGGTAGACAGCACCTACGAGCAGTACTTC.

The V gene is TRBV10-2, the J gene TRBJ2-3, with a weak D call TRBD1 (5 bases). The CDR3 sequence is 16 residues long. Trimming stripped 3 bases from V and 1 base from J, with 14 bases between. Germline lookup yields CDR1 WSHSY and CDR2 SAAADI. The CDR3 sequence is CASSEIGAPRTDTQYF. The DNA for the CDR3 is TGCGCCAGCAGTGAAATAGGGGCCCCCCGCACAGATACGCAGTATTTT.